The TCR beta chain under discussion was sequenced for a study of blood T cells in healthy people across ages. Findings and limits, study-wide: PBMCs that were unsorted prevented a conclusive naive versus antigen-experienced comparison. A roughly linear age-dependent decrease characterized TCR beta diversity per million T cells.

Points on this clonotype: As yet, its antigen is unknown. Germline is not matched at one junction end, which may reflect a read error.

Using a J-beta primer mix together with a sample-barcoded 5' primer, a second PCR was run for 7 to 11 cycles. TCRdb called the 5' RACE reads again in MiXCR, with one record for every CDR3 protein. The table lists over a million distinct CDR3 sequences, under 30% of them singletons. Isolation yielded PBMCs, at least 6.5 million per sample, in every case. The CDR3 totals 15 residues. The germline gives CDR1 SSHAT, CDR2 FNYEAQ (reference sequence). This sample also belongs to another study, concerning T cells of mothers and their children.

This sequence was found in a girl aged 2-10 years in good health. Sample: blood. The chain links TRBV7-7 to TRBJ2-5; possibly TRBD1 for D (5 bases). The CDR3 sequence: CASSSVLTDEETQYF. In nucleotides, the CDR3 is TGTGCTAGCAGCTCGGTGTTGACAGATGAAGAGACCCAGTATTTC.